Presented here are 18 T cell receptor beta chains from one specimen sequenced in a study of Ad26.COV2.S vaccination and SARS-CoV-2 variants. Documented treatment: roughly 20 received Ad26.COV2.S at low or high dose, single or two shots; several received placebo; per-sample allocation not given. After the first vaccine or placebo injection, samples were drawn on day 63. The method was immunoSEQ multiplex PCR; TCRdb's version includes in-frame clones alone and lacks a portion of them. Of 400,000 to 450,000 clones listed, 90% were seen once; the top ten hold more than 3.5%. Sequenced here: peripheral blood, sampled in a trial of Ad26.COV2.S vaccine versus placebo. Receptors were obtained from a person aged 18 to 59 who received the Ad26.COV2.S COVID-19 vaccine or a placebo.

The V and J genes are TRBV7-2 and TRBJ2-5, with 11 bases fitting TRBD2. CDR3 length: 17 amino acids. With 5 bases clipped from V and 5 bases from J, the junction kept 13 bases outside the gene matches. Germline lookup yields CDR1 SGHTA and CDR2 FQGNSA. CDR3 sequence reads: CASSPRSSGRARETQYF. CDR3 DNA: TGTGCCAGCAGCCCGCGTAGTAGCGGGAGGGCCCGGGAGACCCAGTACTTC.

The chain is built from TRBV30 and TRBJ1-2; 8 bases are shared with TRBD1. CDR1 and CDR2 (germline): GTSNPN, SVGIG (reference sequence). The length of the CDR3 is 16 residues. Trimming cost V 0 bases and J 6 bases; bases outside gene matches: 12. In DNA form, the CDR3 reads TGTGCCTGGAGTGTACGTCGGACAGGGACGATGAATGGCTACACCTTC. Protein: CAWSVRRTGTMNGYTF.

The chain links TRBV3-1 (or the pseudogene TRBV3-2) to TRBJ1-4; 9 bases are shared with TRBD1. This CDR3 region has 16 residues. Looked up from germline, CDR1 is LGHDT and CDR2 is YNNKEL (reference sequence). V lost 1 base and J lost 4; bases outside the gene matches: 4. The CDR3 region is CASSQATGGFNEKLFF. In DNA, the CDR3 is TGTGCCAGCAGCCAAGCGACAGGGGGGTTTAATGAAAAACTGTTTTTT.

The gene calls are TRBV5-4 and TRBJ1-1; 7 nucleotides agree with TRBD1. CDR3 length: 16 residues. With 0 bases clipped from V and 3 bases from J, the junction kept 8 bases outside the gene matches. Germline-derived CDR1 and CDR2 are SGHNT and YYREEE (reference sequence). DNA of the CDR3: TGTGCCAGCAGCTTGGTGACAGGGATCTTGGACACTGAAGCTTTCTTT. Its translation is CASSLVTGILDTEAFF.

The chain's CDR3 is CASSLWGGQGGSNQPQHF. CDR3 sequence (DNA): TGTGCCAGCAGTTTATGGGGGGGACAGGGAGGGAGCAATCAGCCCCAGCATTTT. J is TRBJ1-5 and V is TRBV28; 9 positions agree with TRBD1. The CDR3 covers 18 residues. Germline loops: CDR1 MDHEN, CDR2 SYDVKM. V lost 0 bases and J lost 1; bases outside the gene matches: 7. The variable domain in full, with the rest retrieved from reference TRBV28 and TRBJ1-5, is DVKVTQSSRYLVKRTGEKVFLECVQDMDHENMFWYRQDPGLGLRLIYFSYDVKMKEKGDIPEGYSVSREKKERFSLILESASTNQTSMYLCASSLWGGQGGSNQPQHFGDGTRLSIL.

J is TRBJ1-3 and V is TRBV24-1; D might be TRBD1 (5 bases). In germline, CDR1 is KGHDR, CDR2 SFDVKD. CDR3 length: 18 residues. Trimming stripped 3 bases from V and 0 bases from J, with 17 bases between. Here the CDR3 DNA reads TGTGCCACCAGTGATCATGAGACAGTCCAAAGCTCTGGAAACACCATATATTTT. This translates into CATSDHETVQSSGNTIYF.

V gene TRBV27 combines with J gene TRBJ2-5; D remains ambiguous. V was cut by 0 bases and J by 4 bases, with 15 bases left in between. CDR1 MNHEY and CDR2 SMNVEV come from the germline V gene (reference sequence). The CDR3 contains 16 residues. The CDR3 sequence: CASSLSGLSGGETQYF. For the CDR3, the DNA is TGTGCCAGCAGTTTATCGGGCCTCTCTGGCGGAGAGACCCAGTACTTC.

The J gene is TRBJ2-7, the V gene TRBV6-2 or TRBV6-3, with D possibly matching TRBD2 (6 bases). Trimming cost V 6 bases and J 0 bases, with 12 bases left between them. Germline CDR1 reads MNHEY; CDR2 reads SVGEGT. CDR3 length equals 14 residues. CDR3: CASSRAGSSYEQYF. In nucleotides, the CDR3 is TGTGCCAGCAGCCGAGCGGGCAGCTCCTACGAGCAGTACTTC.

The chain uses TRBV3-1 (or the pseudogene TRBV3-2) and TRBJ1-4; 9 nucleotides line up with TRBD1. The V segment lost 3 bases and the J segment 8 bases; nucleotides outside the gene matches: 10. The germline CDR1 and CDR2 sequences are LGHDT and YNNKEL (reference sequence). This CDR3 comprises 16 residues. The CDR3 nucleotides are TGTGCCAGCAGCCAGGCATCGGACAGGGGTGAAGAAAAACTGTTTTTT. It codes for CASSQASDRGEEKLFF.

This rearrangement joins TRBV14 to TRBJ2-3; D is perhaps TRBD2 (5 bases). Germline assignment: CDR1 SGHDN and CDR2 FVKESK. This CDR3 has 17 amino acids. V shed 3 bases and J shed 0 bases, with 16 bases lying between them. Written as DNA, the CDR3 is TGTGCCAGCAGCCAGAGAAGGGCGGGTTTGAGCACAGATACGCAGTATTTT. Translated, it gives CASSQRRAGLSTDTQYF.

This clone has only one observation. V usage is TRBV11-2 and J usage is TRBJ2-5, with D tentatively TRBD2 (6 bases). Trimming left V 5 bases short and J 1 base short, with 20 bases between. The CDR3 has 17 residues. The germline V gene encodes CDR1 SGHAT and CDR2 FQNNGV. CDR3 coding DNA: TGTGCCAGCAGCCCCGGCCAATCAAATAGCGGCCAAGAGACCCAGTACTTC. Amino acids: CASSPGQSNSGQETQYF.

This sequence joins TRBV9 and TRBJ2-1; 11 nucleotides match TRBD2. The germline gives CDR1 SGDLS, CDR2 YYNGEE. V lost 3 bases and J lost 7; bases outside the gene matches: 9. The CDR3 runs 16 residues. The CDR3 nucleotides read TGTGCCAGCAGCGACACTCGGGCTAGCGGGAGGAATGAGCAGTTCTTC. Translation: CASSDTRASGRNEQFF.

The chain employs TRBV9 and TRBJ2-7, with TRBD2 matching over 8 bases. With 0 bases clipped from V and 3 bases from J, the junction kept 5 bases outside the gene matches. The CDR3 covers 15 residues. CDR1 is SGDLS, CDR2 YYNGEE, per germline. The CDR3 loop is CASSVGFSGNYEQYF. CDR3 DNA sequence: TGTGCCAGCAGCGTAGGTTTTAGCGGGAACTACGAGCAGTACTTC.

Points on this clone: In the same sample, other DNA sequences code for this CDR3. V usage is TRBV7-2 and J usage is TRBJ2-7; D is ambiguous. The CDR3 length is 13 residues. The germline V gene has CDR1 SGHTA and CDR2 FQGNSA. V gave up 5 bases and J gave up 0 bases, with 8 bases separating them. The CDR3 spells CASSPTRSYEQYF. In DNA form, the CDR3 reads TGTGCCAGCAGCCCAACTCGCTCCTACGAGCAGTACTTC.

The chain combines TRBV28 with TRBJ2-5; no reliable D call. The germline CDR1 and CDR2 sequences are MDHEN and SYDVKM. The CDR3 runs to 14 residues. V gave up 1 base and J gave up 4 bases, with 10 bases separating them. The CDR3 DNA reads TGTGCCAGCAGTTTATCCAGGAGTAGAGAGACCCAGTACTTC. Amino acids: CASSLSRSRETQYF.

This chain joins TRBV5-4 and TRBJ2-7; 7 bases are shared with TRBD1. Germline CDR1 is SGHNT and CDR2 is YYREEE (reference sequence). This CDR3 is built from 15 residues. J gave up 0 bases and V 1 base, and 4 bases lay outside the gene matches. CDR3 sequence: CASSLSGQVSYEQYF. DNA for the CDR3: TGTGCCAGCAGCTTGTCTGGACAGGTCTCCTACGAGCAGTACTTC.

This chain connects TRBV29-1 to TRBJ2-7, with D uncertain. The CDR3 contains 14 residues. V lost 1 base, J lost 1 base, and 11 bases lay in between. Germline assignment: CDR1 SQVTM and CDR2 ANQGSEA. The CDR3 nucleotides are TGCAGCGTTGAAGGTGTAGGAGAATCCTACGAGCAGTACTTC. Translated: CSVEGVGESYEQYF.

The chain joins TRBV6-2 or TRBV6-3 to TRBJ2-7; no firm D call. The germline CDR1 and CDR2 sequences are MNHEY and SVGEGT. The CDR3 has 12 amino acids. The V and J ends lost 2 bases and 3 bases respectively, with 5 bases between them. The CDR3 loop reads CASSYPNYEQYF. CDR3 coding DNA: TGTGCCAGCAGTTACCCTAACTACGAGCAGTACTTC.